This is a list of T cell receptor beta chains from one sample in a study of PD-1 blockade in mismatch repair-deficient tumors. Using immunoSEQ multiplex PCR, the repertoire was profiled, and TCRdb retains in-frame clones only, with some absent. The profile shows tens of thousands of clones, 70% to 80% of them singletons. The material sequenced was peripheral blood, taken 2 weeks after starting pembrolizumab. The source is an adult with mismatch repair-deficient cancer. Both conserved end residues are part of each CDR3. The D gene is left open where the match is weak. A clone size is listed for some rows: how often the clone was seen (once, few, many), or a class if it is expanded.

V	D	size	J	CDR3	DNA
TRBV7-9	NA	NA	TRBJ2-1	CASSLSVSWDEQFF	TGTGCCAGCAGCTTATCCGTATCCTGGGATGAGCAGTTCTTC
TRBV15	NA	NA	TRBJ1-5	CATSRDRLARAYNQPQHF	TGTGCCACCAGCAGAGATAGGCTAGCGCGGGCGTACAATCAGCCCCAGCATTTT
TRBV7-7	NA	NA	TRBJ2-3	CASSSRVSETQYF	TGTGCTAGCAGCTCCCGCGTCTCGGAGACGCAGTATTTT
TRBV6-5	NA	NA	TRBJ1-1	CASSFRNTEAFF	TGTGCCAGCAGTTTCAGGAACACTGAAGCTTTCTTT
TRBV5-1	NA	NA	TRBJ2-3	CASSDLTNTDTQYF	TGCGCCAGCAGCGACCTCACAAACACAGATACGCAGTATTTT
TRBV6-1	NA	NA	TRBJ2-3	CASSEAENTQYF	TGTGCCAGCAGTGAAGCCGAAAACACGCAGTATTTT
TRBV30	NA	NA	TRBJ2-1	CAWIHTGVDEQFF	TGTGCCTGGATTCATACCGGGGTCGATGAGCAGTTCTTC
TRBV9	NA	NA	TRBJ1-2	CASSGEQKSQVLGDYGYTF	TGTGCCAGCAGCGGAGAGCAAAAGTCACAGGTCCTGGGGGACTATGGCTACACCTTC
TRBV7-3	TRBD1	once	TRBJ1-1	CASSTPGQAEAFF	TGTGCCAGCAGCACTCCGGGACAGGCGGAAGCTTTCTTT
TRBV7-2	TRBD1	few	TRBJ2-2	CASSPRTGGTGELFF	TGTGCCAGCAGCCCGCGGACAGGGGGCACCGGGGAGCTGTTTTTT
TRBV10-2	NA	NA	TRBJ1-1	CASSDRITEAFF	TGCGCCAGCAGTGACAGGATAACTGAAGCTTTCTTT
TRBV5-1	NA	NA	TRBJ1-1	CASSLVGSENTEAFF	TGCGCCAGCAGCTTGGTCGGCAGCGAGAACACTGAAGCTTTCTTT
TRBV7-9	NA	NA	TRBJ2-1	CASSYMQGWQFF	TGTGCCAGCAGCTACATGCAGGGGTGGCAGTTCTTC
TRBV28	TRBD1	NA	TRBJ2-3	CASSLGQGTTDTQYF	TGTGCCAGCAGTCTCGGACAGGGGACCACAGATACGCAGTATTTT
TRBV27	NA	NA	TRBJ1-1	CASSPRGGALLTEAFF	TGTGCCAGCAGTCCAAGGGGGGGGGCTCTTCTCACTGAAGCTTTCTTT
TRBV15	TRBD2	NA	TRBJ2-3	CATSSSGSPTDTQYF	TGTGCCACCAGCAGTAGCGGGAGCCCCACAGATACGCAGTATTTT
TRBV29-1	TRBD2	NA	TRBJ2-1	CSVEPAGGYNEQFF	TGCAGCGTTGAACCAGCGGGAGGGTACAATGAGCAGTTCTTC
TRBV15	NA	NA	TRBJ2-3	CATSREITDTQYF	TGTGCCACCAGCAGGGAAATTACAGATACGCAGTATTTT
TRBV5-1	TRBD1	few	TRBJ2-7	CASSLVGGSEQYF	TGCGCCAGCAGCTTGGTAGGGGGCTCCGAGCAGTACTTC
TRBV27	NA	once	TRBJ2-5	CASSLFGGETQYF	TGTGCCAGCAGTTTATTTGGCGGAGAGACCCAGTACTTC
TRBV5-6	NA	NA	TRBJ1-5	CASSNVGEGNQPQHF	TGTGCCAGCAGCAATGTTGGGGAAGGCAATCAGCCCCAGCATTTT
TRBV7-3	TRBD1	NA	TRBJ2-1	CASKLDRADYNEQFF	TGTGCCAGCAAACTCGACAGGGCCGACTACAATGAGCAGTTCTTC
TRBV7-2	NA	NA	TRBJ1-2	CASSLETSYYTF	TGTGCCAGCAGCCTAGAGACGAGCTACTACACCTTC
TRBV5-6	NA	few	TRBJ1-5	CASSFSGRGVQPQHF	TGTGCCAGCAGCTTCTCGGGGCGCGGAGTACAGCCCCAGCATTTT
TRBV19	TRBD2	NA	TRBJ2-1	CASSNRLAGLYNEQFF	TGTGCCAGTAGTAATCGGTTAGCGGGATTATACAATGAGCAGTTCTTC
TRBV7-9	NA	NA	TRBJ1-2	CASSLASEGSLGYTF	TGTGCCAGCAGCTTAGCGTCTGAGGGGAGTCTTGGCTACACCTTC
TRBV18	NA	NA	TRBJ2-1	CASSPVGSGNEQFF	TGTGCCAGCTCACCAGTCGGGAGCGGCAATGAGCAGTTCTTC
TRBV7-9	NA	NA	TRBJ2-7	CASSFALYEQYF	TGTGCCAGCAGCTTCGCCCTCTACGAGCAGTACTTC
TRBV6-1	NA	NA	TRBJ2-7	CASTPGYSSYEQYF	TGTGCCAGCACTCCGGGGTATAGCTCCTACGAGCAGTACTTC